This T cell receptor beta chain stems from a study of T-cell reconstitution after alpha-beta-depleted transplantation in children. The sample holds many counts of this clonotype. During its preparation, the TCRbeta library received unique molecular identifiers. TCRdb re-derived calls from the PCR reads in MiXCR, one entry per CDR3 protein. The data show about 100,000 distinct CDR3 sequences, with around 7% seen just once and roughly 17% held by the top ten. The TCR originated in a boy aged 2-15 years with acute lymphoblastic leukemia, due to receive a stem cell transplant. The input for sequencing was PBMCs, taken before TCRalphabeta/CD19-depleted stem cell transplant.

DNA for the CDR3: TGTGCCAGCACCCCCAAAGCGGGGGCTTACTACGAGCAGTACTTC. Translated: CASTPKAGAYYEQYF. The chain carries TRBV7-2 and TRBJ2-7; 8 bases line up with TRBD2. Germline CDR1 and CDR2: SGHTA and FQGNSA. V lost 7 bases and J lost 3; bases outside the gene matches: 11. The CDR3 runs 15 residues.